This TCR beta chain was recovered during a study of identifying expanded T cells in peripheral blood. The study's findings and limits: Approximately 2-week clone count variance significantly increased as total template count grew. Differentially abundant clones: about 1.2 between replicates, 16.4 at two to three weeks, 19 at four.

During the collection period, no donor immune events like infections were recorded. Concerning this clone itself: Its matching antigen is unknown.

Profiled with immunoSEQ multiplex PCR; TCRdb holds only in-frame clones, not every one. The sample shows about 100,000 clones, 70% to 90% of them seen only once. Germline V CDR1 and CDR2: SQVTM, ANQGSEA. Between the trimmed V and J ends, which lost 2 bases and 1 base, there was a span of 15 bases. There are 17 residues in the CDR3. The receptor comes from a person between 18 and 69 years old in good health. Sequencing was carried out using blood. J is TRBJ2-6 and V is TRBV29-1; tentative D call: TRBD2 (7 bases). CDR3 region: CSVERGALRSGANVLTF. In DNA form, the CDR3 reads TGCAGCGTTGAACGGGGGGCGTTGAGGTCTGGGGCCAACGTCCTGACTTTC.